This is a list of T cell receptor beta chains from one sample in a study of T cell repertoires in cytomegalovirus infection. TCRdb passed the reads through MiXCR, listing each CDR3 protein once. This table holds a few hundred thousand distinct CDR3 sequences, about a sixth found once. Sequencing used PBMCs. These receptors all come from a human donor in good health (CMV status not recorded). Some clones in this sample may be carry-over from other donors' samples. Both conserved end residues are part of each CDR3. The D gene is left open where the match is weak. Part of the rows lack a size; the others show once, few, many or a class for expanded clones.

CDR3 length: 20; J gene: TRBJ1-6; D gene: .; clone size: many; V gene: TRBV11-2; CDR3 DNA: TGTGCCAGCAGCTCCGGGGTTGAGGTTCAGGGAAGGTCCTATAATTCACCCCTCCACTTT; CDR3 protein: CASSSGVEVQGRSYNSPLHF
CDR3 length: 15; J gene: TRBJ2-5; D gene: .; clone size: few; V gene: TRBV3-1; CDR3 DNA: TGTGCCAGCAGCGAAAGAGACTACATACAAGAGACCCAGTACTTC; CDR3 protein: CASSERDYIQETQYF
CDR3 length: 16; J gene: TRBJ2-1; D gene: TRBD2; clone size: medium-sized; V gene: TRBV7-8; CDR3 DNA: TGTGCCAGCAGCTTAATCGAGGGAGGGAATTACAATGAGCAGTTCTTC; CDR3 protein: CASSLIEGGNYNEQFF
CDR3 length: 16; J gene: TRBJ1-6; D gene: TRBD1; clone size: few; V gene: TRBV20-1; CDR3 DNA: TGCAGTGCTAGAAACACCGGGACAGGGGGCAATTCACCCCTCCACTTT; CDR3 protein: CSARNTGTGGNSPLHF
CDR3 length: 15; J gene: TRBJ2-4; D gene: .; clone size: few; V gene: TRBV20-1; CDR3 DNA: TGCAGTGCTAGAGATGCAGGCCAGGGGGGGGCCATTCAGTACTTC; CDR3 protein: CSARDAGQGGAIQYF
CDR3 length: 15; J gene: TRBJ1-5; D gene: .; clone size: many; V gene: TRBV12-3/TRBV12-4; CDR3 DNA: TGTGCCAGCAGTGGGACATTTTATAGCAATCAGCCCCAGCATTTT; CDR3 protein: CASSGTFYSNQPQHF
CDR3 length: 16; J gene: TRBJ2-5; D gene: .; clone size: .; V gene: TRBV7-9; CDR3 DNA: TGTGCCAGCAGCTACGACAGAAGTTCTTACCAAGAGACCCAGTACTTC; CDR3 protein: CASSYDRSSYQETQYF
CDR3 length: 16; J gene: TRBJ2-1; D gene: TRBD2; clone size: many; V gene: TRBV7-8; CDR3 DNA: TGTGCCAGCAGCCTCCGACGGACTAGCGTATACAATGAGCAGTTCTTC; CDR3 protein: CASSLRRTSVYNEQFF
CDR3 length: 13; J gene: TRBJ1-1; D gene: .; clone size: .; V gene: TRBV20-1; CDR3 DNA: TGCAGTGCTTATCCACAGGTCGCCGCTGAAGCTTTCTTT; CDR3 protein: CSAYPQVAAEAFF
CDR3 length: 14; J gene: TRBJ2-7; D gene: TRBD2; clone size: .; V gene: TRBV27; CDR3 DNA: TGTGCCAGCACACCCGGCCCGGGAGGCTACGAGCAGTACTTC; CDR3 protein: CASTPGPGGYEQYF
CDR3 length: 17; J gene: TRBJ2-1; D gene: TRBD2; clone size: .; V gene: TRBV27; CDR3 DNA: TGTGCCAGCAGTTTTTGGTCTAGCGGGGGCTTGAACAATGAGCAGTTCTTC; CDR3 protein: CASSFWSSGGLNNEQFF
CDR3 length: 16; J gene: TRBJ2-2; D gene: TRBD2; clone size: .; V gene: TRBV10-2; CDR3 DNA: TGCGCCAGCAGTGAGTCAGGGACTAGTTACACCGGGGAGCTGTTTTTT; CDR3 protein: CASSESGTSYTGELFF
CDR3 length: 16; J gene: TRBJ1-2; D gene: TRBD1; clone size: many; V gene: TRBV4-3; CDR3 DNA: TGCGCCAGCAGCCAATCTCCGGGACAGGGAGTCTATGGCTACACCTTC; CDR3 protein: CASSQSPGQGVYGYTF
CDR3 length: 15; J gene: TRBJ2-7; D gene: TRBD1; clone size: .; V gene: TRBV28; CDR3 DNA: TGTGCCAGCAGACCCCCGGGACAGGGCGAGAGCGAGCAGTACTTC; CDR3 protein: CASRPPGQGESEQYF
CDR3 length: 15; J gene: TRBJ1-6; D gene: TRBD1; clone size: many; V gene: TRBV5-4; CDR3 DNA: TGTGCCAGCAGCTTGGGTGCAGGGGGAAATTCACCCCTCCACTTT; CDR3 protein: CASSLGAGGNSPLHF
CDR3 length: 14; J gene: TRBJ2-7; D gene: TRBD1; clone size: .; V gene: TRBV5-1; CDR3 DNA: TGCGCCAGCAGATACGGGACAGGCTTCTACGAGCAGTACTTC; CDR3 protein: CASRYGTGFYEQYF
CDR3 length: 14; J gene: TRBJ1-1; D gene: .; clone size: .; V gene: TRBV20-1; CDR3 DNA: TGCAGTGCTAGGCTCGTCAGGGCGAACACTGAAGCTTTCTTT; CDR3 protein: CSARLVRANTEAFF
CDR3 length: 13; J gene: TRBJ2-1; D gene: TRBD1; clone size: few; V gene: TRBV20-1; CDR3 DNA: TGCAGTGCTAGGGACAGGGATAGGAATGAGCAGTTCTTC; CDR3 protein: CSARDRDRNEQFF
CDR3 length: 15; J gene: TRBJ1-2; D gene: .; clone size: few; V gene: TRBV6-1; CDR3 DNA: TGTGCCAGCAGTACTTACAGTGCACCAAACTATGGCTACACCTTC; CDR3 protein: CASSTYSAPNYGYTF
CDR3 length: 11; J gene: TRBJ1-1; D gene: .; clone size: .; V gene: TRBV20-1; CDR3 DNA: TGCAGTGCTAGAAACAGCGTCGAAGCTTTCTTT; CDR3 protein: CSARNSVEAFF
CDR3 length: 17; J gene: TRBJ2-3; D gene: TRBD2; clone size: many; V gene: TRBV7-2; CDR3 DNA: TGTGCCAGCAGCTTAGATGGAAATAGCGGGAGCACAGATACGCAGTATTTT; CDR3 protein: CASSLDGNSGSTDTQYF
CDR3 length: 15; J gene: TRBJ2-1; D gene: .; clone size: .; V gene: TRBV6-5; CDR3 DNA: TGTGCCAGCTATAGTAGGTCTCAGTACAGAGATGAGCAGTTCTTC; CDR3 protein: CASYSRSQYRDEQFF
CDR3 length: 14; J gene: TRBJ2-1; D gene: TRBD2; clone size: .; V gene: TRBV10-3; CDR3 DNA: TGTGCCATCAGTGAGTCTAGCGGGGCCAATGAGCAGTTCTTC; CDR3 protein: CAISESSGANEQFF
CDR3 length: 16; J gene: TRBJ1-4; D gene: TRBD1; clone size: .; V gene: TRBV28; CDR3 DNA: TGTGCCTGCATTCGGACAGGGGCCGGATCTAATGAAAAACTGTTTTTT; CDR3 protein: CACIRTGAGSNEKLFF
CDR3 length: 13; J gene: TRBJ2-7; D gene: .; clone size: .; V gene: TRBV2; CDR3 DNA: TGTGCCAGCAGTAGGGGTGGGGGCTACGAGCAGTACTTC; CDR3 protein: CASSRGGGYEQYF
CDR3 length: 16; J gene: TRBJ1-1; D gene: .; clone size: .; V gene: TRBV4-2; CDR3 DNA: TGTGCCAGCAGCCAAGTCGCGGGGGCGGGTGGCACTGAAGCTTTCTTT; CDR3 protein: CASSQVAGAGGTEAFF
CDR3 length: 13; J gene: TRBJ2-5; D gene: .; clone size: many; V gene: TRBV7-7; CDR3 DNA: TGTGCTAGCAGCCCGGGCCTAGAAGAGACCCAGTACTTC; CDR3 protein: CASSPGLEETQYF
CDR3 length: 14; J gene: TRBJ2-7; D gene: .; clone size: many; V gene: TRBV7-2; CDR3 DNA: TGTGCCAGCAGCGCCGGGACGGGGCCCTACGAGCAGTACTTC; CDR3 protein: CASSAGTGPYEQYF
CDR3 length: 14; J gene: TRBJ2-7; D gene: .; clone size: .; V gene: TRBV5-5; CDR3 DNA: TGTGCCAGCAGCTTGTTACAGTACTCCTACGAGCAGTACTTC; CDR3 protein: CASSLLQYSYEQYF
CDR3 length: 18; J gene: TRBJ2-7; D gene: TRBD1; clone size: many; V gene: TRBV12-3/TRBV12-4; CDR3 DNA: TGTGCCAGCAGTTACAGGACAGGGGAACATTCCACCTCCTACGAGCAGTACTTC; CDR3 protein: CASSYRTGEHSTSYEQYF
CDR3 length: 15; J gene: TRBJ1-2; D gene: TRBD1; clone size: many; V gene: TRBV7-2; CDR3 DNA: TGTGCCAGCAGCCAAAGGGACAGAGATAACTATGGCTACACCTTC; CDR3 protein: CASSQRDRDNYGYTF
CDR3 length: 16; J gene: TRBJ1-4; D gene: .; clone size: many; V gene: TRBV4-3; CDR3 DNA: TGCGCCAGCAGCCAAGATCCGGGGGCCTCGGGGGGTAAACTGTTTTTT; CDR3 protein: CASSQDPGASGGKLFF
CDR3 length: 13; J gene: TRBJ1-2; D gene: .; clone size: many; V gene: TRBV28; CDR3 DNA: TGTGCCAGCAGCCCGACCGCGTTTGTCGGCTACACCTTC; CDR3 protein: CASSPTAFVGYTF
CDR3 length: 22; J gene: TRBJ2-1; D gene: .; clone size: many; V gene: TRBV28; CDR3 DNA: TGTGCCAGCAGTTTATTATGGGGTTTTGACAATGTAATGGCTAATTCCTACAATGAGCAGTTCTTC; CDR3 protein: CASSLLWGFDNVMANSYNEQFF
CDR3 length: 14; J gene: TRBJ1-6; D gene: .; clone size: many; V gene: TRBV7-2; CDR3 DNA: TGTGCCAGCAGCCCCGACAGGTATCTCGCACCCCTCCACTTT; CDR3 protein: CASSPDRYLAPLHF
CDR3 length: 13; J gene: TRBJ2-7; D gene: .; clone size: few; V gene: TRBV28; CDR3 DNA: TGTGCCAGCAACCCAGGGAGCACCTACGAGCAGTACTTC; CDR3 protein: CASNPGSTYEQYF
CDR3 length: 15; J gene: TRBJ1-3; D gene: .; clone size: .; V gene: TRBV2; CDR3 DNA: TGTGCCAGCAGCGAACAGGGAATCTCTGGAAACACCATATATTTT; CDR3 protein: CASSEQGISGNTIYF
CDR3 length: 16; J gene: TRBJ2-1; D gene: .; clone size: many; V gene: TRBV7-2; CDR3 DNA: TGTGCCAGCACCCTTTCCCCCGGGACATCCTACAATGAGCAGTTCTTC; CDR3 protein: CASTLSPGTSYNEQFF